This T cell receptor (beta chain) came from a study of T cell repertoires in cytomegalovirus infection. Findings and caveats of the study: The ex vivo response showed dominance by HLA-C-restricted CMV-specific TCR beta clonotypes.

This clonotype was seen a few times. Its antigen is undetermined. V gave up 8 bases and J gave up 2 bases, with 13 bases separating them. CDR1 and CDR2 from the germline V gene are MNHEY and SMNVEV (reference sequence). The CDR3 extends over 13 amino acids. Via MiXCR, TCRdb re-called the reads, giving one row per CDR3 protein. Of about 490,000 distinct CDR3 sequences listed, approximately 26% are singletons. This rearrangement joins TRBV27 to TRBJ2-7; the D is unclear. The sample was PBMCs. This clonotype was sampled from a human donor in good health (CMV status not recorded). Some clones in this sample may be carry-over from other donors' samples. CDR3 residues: CASASAPTYEQYF. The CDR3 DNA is TGTGCCAGCGCGTCGGCGCCTACCTACGAGCAGTACTTC.